These 7 T cell receptor beta chains were sequenced from one sample in a study of blood T cell repertoires in COVID-19. Using immunoSEQ multiplex PCR, the repertoire was profiled, and TCRdb retains in-frame clones only, with some absent. The table has approximately 150,000 clones, over 75% seen once. The sample consisted of peripheral blood. The source is a young man with COVID-19, enrolled during active disease.

The chain links TRBV18 to TRBJ2-7, with 8 nucleotides matching TRBD2. J was trimmed by 3 bases and V by 3 bases; bases with no gene match: 4. CDR1 and CDR2 from the germline V gene are KGHSH and LQKENI. The CDR3 has 14 amino acids. CDR3: CASSPGTRGYEQYF. The CDR3 DNA reads TGTGCCAGCTCACCTGGGACTAGAGGCTACGAGCAGTACTTC. Full variable domain (missing parts from reference TRBV18 and TRBJ2-7): NAGVMQNPRHLVRRRGQEARLRCSPMKGHSHVYWYRQLPEEGLKFMVYLQKENIIDESGMPKERFSAEFPKEGPSILRIQQVVRGDSAAYFCASSPGTRGYEQYFGPGTRLTVT.

The chain links TRBV7-7 to TRBJ2-2; D is possibly TRBD2 (6 bases). The V end lost 0 bases, the J end lost 1 base, and 6 bases lay between the germline ends. CDR3 size: 15 residues. Germline lookup yields CDR1 SSHAT and CDR2 FNYEAQ (reference sequence). As DNA, the CDR3 is TGTGCCAGCAGCTTAGCGGGAGGGAACACCGGGGAGCTGTTTTTT. Amino acid sequence: CASSLAGGNTGELFF.

Only a few counts were recorded for this clone. V gene TRBV2 combines with J gene TRBJ2-1; tentatively, D is TRBD1 (5 bases). CDR3 length: 15 residues. Germline CDR1 SNHLY, CDR2 FYNNEI. V shed 1 base and J shed 5 bases, with 12 bases lying between them. CDR3 residues: CASSEGAGMDNEQFF. The CDR3 nucleotides are TGTGCCAGCAGTGAAGGGGCAGGGATGGACAATGAGCAGTTCTTC.

V and J are TRBV29-1 and TRBJ2-1, with a possible D match to TRBD2 (5 bases). Per germline, CDR1 SQVTM and CDR2 ANQGSEA. V lost 7 bases and J 4 bases, leaving 17 bases between the germline ends. There are 14 residues in the CDR3. The CDR3 DNA reads TGCAGCGCCCCCACCCCTCGGGATTACAATGAGCAGTTCTTC. This translates into CSAPTPRDYNEQFF.

The rearrangement joins TRBV19 to TRBJ1-6; 9 bases agree with TRBD1. After removal of 6 bases from V and 10 bases from J, the junction contained 13 bases not matched to a gene. The CDR3 extends over 16 amino acids. From germline, CDR1 is LNHDA and CDR2 SQIVND (reference sequence). The CDR3 sequence: CASSMTGTGKGSPLHF. CDR3 sequence (DNA): TGTGCCAGTAGCATGACTGGGACAGGGAAAGGATCACCCCTCCACTTT.

This chain joins TRBV27 and TRBJ2-7; possible D gene TRBD1, 5 bases. The V end was cut by 6 bases, the J end by 0 bases, with 12 bases between. The CDR3 length is 14 residues. Germline CDR1 MNHEY, CDR2 SMNVEV (reference sequence). CDR3 in amino acids: CASSLGAASYEQYF. In DNA form, the CDR3 reads TGTGCCAGCAGCCTAGGGGCAGCCTCCTACGAGCAGTACTTC.

The rearrangement links TRBV3-1 (or the pseudogene TRBV3-2) to TRBJ1-5; D remains ambiguous. The germline V gene encodes CDR1 LGHDT and CDR2 YNNKEL (reference sequence). V lost 0 bases and J lost 6, with 6 bases in between. CDR3 length: 13 amino acids. CDR3 in DNA: TGTGCCAGCAGCCAAGACTTAGCTCAGCCCCAGCATTTT. Protein sequence: CASSQDLAQPQHF.